This T cell receptor beta chain was captured in a study of CD8 T cells in ankylosing spondylitis. The study, taken as a whole, reports: Apparently characteristic of ankylosing spondylitis blood was a TCR beta motif (under ten highly homologous variants). Disease-linked clones reportedly showed significant enrichment in matched ankylosing spondylitis synovial fluid. Prior literature has documented some motif variants in synovial fluid and blood from reactive arthritis.

Regarding this clonotype: The antigen is undetermined.

Quantitative 5'-RACE with molecular barcodes produced the TCR beta libraries. TCRdb used MiXCR to reprocess the 5' RACE reads, holding one entry per CDR3 protein. The sample holds a few hundred thousand distinct CDR3 sequences, 12% seen once. This CDR3 is 13 amino acids long. V was clipped by 2 bases and J by 6 bases, with 10 bases between them. The sequenced sample consisted of blood, either unsorted or a sorted T cell fraction (not recorded which). The TCR sequence derives from a male donor with ankylosing spondylitis. The V and J genes are TRBV12-3 or TRBV12-4 and TRBJ1-2; tentatively, D is TRBD1 (6 bases). In DNA form, the CDR3 reads TGTGCCAGCAGTTTAAGGACAGCCGATGGCTACACCTTC. Protein sequence: CASSLRTADGYTF.